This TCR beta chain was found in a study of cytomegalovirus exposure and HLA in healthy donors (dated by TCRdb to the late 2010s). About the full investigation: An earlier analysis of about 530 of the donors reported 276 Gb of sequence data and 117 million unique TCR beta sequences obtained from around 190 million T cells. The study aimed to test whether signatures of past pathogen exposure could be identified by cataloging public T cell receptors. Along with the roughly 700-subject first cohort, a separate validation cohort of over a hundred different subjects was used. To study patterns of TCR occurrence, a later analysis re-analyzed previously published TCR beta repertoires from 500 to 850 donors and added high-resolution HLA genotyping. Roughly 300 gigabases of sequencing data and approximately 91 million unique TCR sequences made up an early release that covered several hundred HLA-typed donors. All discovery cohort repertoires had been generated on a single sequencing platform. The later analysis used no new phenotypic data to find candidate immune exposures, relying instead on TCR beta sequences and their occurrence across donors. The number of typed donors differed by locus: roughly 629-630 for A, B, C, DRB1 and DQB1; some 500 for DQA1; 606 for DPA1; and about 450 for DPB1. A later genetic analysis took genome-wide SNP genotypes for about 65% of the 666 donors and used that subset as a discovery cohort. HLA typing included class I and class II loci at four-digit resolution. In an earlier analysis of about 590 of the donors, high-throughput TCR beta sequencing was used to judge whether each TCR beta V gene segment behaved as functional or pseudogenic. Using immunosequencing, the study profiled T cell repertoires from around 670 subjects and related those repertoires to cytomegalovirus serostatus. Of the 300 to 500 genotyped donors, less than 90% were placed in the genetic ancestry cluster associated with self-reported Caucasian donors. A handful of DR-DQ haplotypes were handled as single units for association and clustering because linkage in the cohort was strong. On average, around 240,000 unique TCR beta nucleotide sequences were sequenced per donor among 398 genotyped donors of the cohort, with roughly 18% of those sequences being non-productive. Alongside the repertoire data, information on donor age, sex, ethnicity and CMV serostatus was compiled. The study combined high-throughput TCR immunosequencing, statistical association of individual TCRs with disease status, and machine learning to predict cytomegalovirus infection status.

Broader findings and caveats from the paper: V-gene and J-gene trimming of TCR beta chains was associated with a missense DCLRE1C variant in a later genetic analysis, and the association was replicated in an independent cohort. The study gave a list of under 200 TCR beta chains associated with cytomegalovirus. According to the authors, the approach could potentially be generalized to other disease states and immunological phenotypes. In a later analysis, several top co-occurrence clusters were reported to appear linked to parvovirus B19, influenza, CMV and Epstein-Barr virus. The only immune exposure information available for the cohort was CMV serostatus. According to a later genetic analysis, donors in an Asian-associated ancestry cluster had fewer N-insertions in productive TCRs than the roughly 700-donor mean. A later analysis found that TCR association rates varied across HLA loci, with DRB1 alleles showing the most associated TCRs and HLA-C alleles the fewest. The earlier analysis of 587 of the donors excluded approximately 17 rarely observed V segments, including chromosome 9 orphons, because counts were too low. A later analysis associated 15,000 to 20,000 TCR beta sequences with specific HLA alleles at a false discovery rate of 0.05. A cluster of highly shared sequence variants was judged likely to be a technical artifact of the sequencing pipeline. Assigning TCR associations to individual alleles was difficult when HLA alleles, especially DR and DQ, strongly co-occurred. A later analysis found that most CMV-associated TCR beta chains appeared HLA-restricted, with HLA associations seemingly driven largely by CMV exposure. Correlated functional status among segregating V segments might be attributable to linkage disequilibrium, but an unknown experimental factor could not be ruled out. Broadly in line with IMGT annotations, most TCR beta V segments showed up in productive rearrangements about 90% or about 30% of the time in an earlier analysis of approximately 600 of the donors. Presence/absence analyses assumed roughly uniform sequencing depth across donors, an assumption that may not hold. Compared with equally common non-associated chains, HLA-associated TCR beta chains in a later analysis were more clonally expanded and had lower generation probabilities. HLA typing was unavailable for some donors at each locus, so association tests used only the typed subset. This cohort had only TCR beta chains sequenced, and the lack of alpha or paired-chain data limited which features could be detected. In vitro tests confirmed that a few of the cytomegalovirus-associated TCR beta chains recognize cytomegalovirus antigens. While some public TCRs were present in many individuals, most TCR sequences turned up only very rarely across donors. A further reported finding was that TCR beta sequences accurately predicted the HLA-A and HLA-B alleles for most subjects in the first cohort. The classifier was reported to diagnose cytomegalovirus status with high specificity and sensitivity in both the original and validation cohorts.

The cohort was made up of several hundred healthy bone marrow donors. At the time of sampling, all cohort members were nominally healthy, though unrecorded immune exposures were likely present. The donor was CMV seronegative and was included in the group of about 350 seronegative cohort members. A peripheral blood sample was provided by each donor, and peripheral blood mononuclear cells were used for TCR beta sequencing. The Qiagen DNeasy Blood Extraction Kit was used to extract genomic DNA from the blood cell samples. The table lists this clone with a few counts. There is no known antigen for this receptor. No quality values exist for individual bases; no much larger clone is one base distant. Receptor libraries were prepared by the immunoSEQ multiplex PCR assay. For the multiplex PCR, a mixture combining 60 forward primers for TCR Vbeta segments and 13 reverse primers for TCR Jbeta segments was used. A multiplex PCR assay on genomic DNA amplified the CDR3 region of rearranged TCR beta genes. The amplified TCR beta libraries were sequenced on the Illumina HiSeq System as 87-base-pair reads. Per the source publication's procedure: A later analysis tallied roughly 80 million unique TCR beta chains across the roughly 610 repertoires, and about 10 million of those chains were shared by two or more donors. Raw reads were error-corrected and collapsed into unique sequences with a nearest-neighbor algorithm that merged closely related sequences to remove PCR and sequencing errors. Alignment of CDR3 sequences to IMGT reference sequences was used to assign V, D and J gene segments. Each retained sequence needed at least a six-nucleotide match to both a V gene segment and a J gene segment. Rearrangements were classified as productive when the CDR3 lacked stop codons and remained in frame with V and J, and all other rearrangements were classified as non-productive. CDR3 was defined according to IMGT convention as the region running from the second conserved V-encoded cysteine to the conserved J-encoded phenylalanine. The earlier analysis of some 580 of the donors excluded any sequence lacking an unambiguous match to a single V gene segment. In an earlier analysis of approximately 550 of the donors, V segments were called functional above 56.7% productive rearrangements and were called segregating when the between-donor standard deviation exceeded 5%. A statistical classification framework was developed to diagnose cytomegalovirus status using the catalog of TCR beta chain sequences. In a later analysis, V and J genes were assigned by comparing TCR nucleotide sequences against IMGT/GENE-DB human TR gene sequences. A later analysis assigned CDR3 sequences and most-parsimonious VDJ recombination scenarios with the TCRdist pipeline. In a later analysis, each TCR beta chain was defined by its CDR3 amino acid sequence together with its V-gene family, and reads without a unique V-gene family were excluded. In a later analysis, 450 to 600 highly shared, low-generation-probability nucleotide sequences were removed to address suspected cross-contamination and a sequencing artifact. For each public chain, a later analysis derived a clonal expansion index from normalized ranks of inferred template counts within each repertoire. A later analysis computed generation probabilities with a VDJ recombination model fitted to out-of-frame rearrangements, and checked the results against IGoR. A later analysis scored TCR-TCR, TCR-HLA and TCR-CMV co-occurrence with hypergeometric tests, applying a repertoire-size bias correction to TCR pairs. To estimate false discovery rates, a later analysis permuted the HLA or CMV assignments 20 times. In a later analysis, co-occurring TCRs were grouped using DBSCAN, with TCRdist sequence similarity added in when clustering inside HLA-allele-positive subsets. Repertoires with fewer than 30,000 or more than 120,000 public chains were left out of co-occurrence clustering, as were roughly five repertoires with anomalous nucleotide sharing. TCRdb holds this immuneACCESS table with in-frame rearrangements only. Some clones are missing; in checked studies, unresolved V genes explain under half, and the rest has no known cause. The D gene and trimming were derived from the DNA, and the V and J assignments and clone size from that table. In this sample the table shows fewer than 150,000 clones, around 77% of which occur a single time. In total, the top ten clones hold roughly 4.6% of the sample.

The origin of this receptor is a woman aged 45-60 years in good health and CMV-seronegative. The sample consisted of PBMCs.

The nucleotide sequence reads TGTGCCAGCAGCTTAGATTGGGCAGGCGAGCAGTACTTC. It translates to CASSLDWAGEQYF. The sequence is built from TRBV11-3 and TRBJ2-7; the D gene is not confidently resolved. Reading the germline V gene gives CDR1 SGHNT and CDR2 YENEEA. V is pared back by 0 bases and J by 6 bases, with 9 bases lying between the germline termini. From the cysteine through the phenylalanine, the CDR3 covers 13 amino acids. This entry keeps only the CDR3 DNA: 39 bases, framed from base 1.